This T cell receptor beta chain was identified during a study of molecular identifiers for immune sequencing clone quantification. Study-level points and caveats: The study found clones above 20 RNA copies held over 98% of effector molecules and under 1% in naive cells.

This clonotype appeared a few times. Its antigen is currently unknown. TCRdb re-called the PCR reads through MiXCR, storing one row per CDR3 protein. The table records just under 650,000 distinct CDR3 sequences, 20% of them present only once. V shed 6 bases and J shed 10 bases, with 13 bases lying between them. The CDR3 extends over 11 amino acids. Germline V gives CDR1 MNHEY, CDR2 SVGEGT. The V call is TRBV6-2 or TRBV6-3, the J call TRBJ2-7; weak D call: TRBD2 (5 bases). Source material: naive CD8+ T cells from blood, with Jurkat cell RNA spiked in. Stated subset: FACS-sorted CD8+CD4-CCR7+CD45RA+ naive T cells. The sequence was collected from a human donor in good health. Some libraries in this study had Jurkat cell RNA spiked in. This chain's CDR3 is CASREDFLQYF. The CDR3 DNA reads TGTGCCAGCAGGGAGGACTTTCTCCAGTACTTC.